The 20 T cell receptor beta chains below were found in one sample sequenced in a study of patients and donors after allogeneic stem cell transplantation. Using its own MiXCR run on the RT-PCR reads, TCRdb lists one record per CDR3 protein. Counted here are about 76,000 distinct CDR3 sequences, around 27% occurring once; the ten biggest clones make up around 27%. The source material was blood, either unsorted or a sorted T cell fraction (not recorded which). Source of these receptors: a human donor who was either an allogeneic HSCT recipient or a stem cell or donor lymphocyte infusion donor (not recorded which). It is not recorded whose cells these are; they may come from a transplant donor.

The chain combines TRBV12-3 or TRBV12-4 with TRBJ2-5; no clear D. With 6 bases removed from V and 5 bases from J, the gap between germline ends came to 7 bases. The CDR3 loop spans 11 amino acids. CDR3: CASRKSETQYF. The CDR3, as DNA: TGTGCCAGCAGGAAATCGGAGACCCAGTACTTC.

V and J are TRBV12-3 or TRBV12-4 and TRBJ2-1, with D uncertain. This CDR3 comprises 15 residues. Trimming shortened V by 5 bases and J by 0 bases, and 11 bases separated the two germline ends. The DNA of the CDR3 is TGTGCCAGCAGTCCGATCCGCAGCTCCTACAATGAGCAGTTCTTC. Its protein product is CASSPIRSSYNEQFF.

The CDR3 here is CASSPLAGDQPQHF. CDR3 bases: TGTGCCAGCTCACCACTGGCAGGGGATCAGCCCCAGCATTTT. The V and J genes are TRBV18 and TRBJ1-5; maybe TRBD1 (6 bases). Germline V CDR1 and CDR2: KGHSH, LQKENI. V was pared by 1 base and J by 5 bases, with 9 bases between. The CDR3 has 14 amino acids.

The chain combines TRBV7-9 with TRBJ2-2; D perhaps matches TRBD2 (5 bases). Looked up from germline, CDR1 is SEHNR and CDR2 is FQNEAQ (reference sequence). The CDR3 is 17 amino acids. V shed 1 base and J shed 0 bases, with 12 bases lying between them. The CDR3 nucleotides read TGTGCCAGCAGCTTAGAGGGCAGGACTGCGAACACCGGGGAGCTGTTTTTT. This translates into CASSLEGRTANTGELFF. Full variable domain (missing parts from reference TRBV7-9 and TRBJ2-2): DTGVSQNPRHKITKRGQNVTFRCDPISEHNRLYWYRQTLGQGPEFLTYFQNEAQLEKSRLLSDRFSAERPKGSFSTLEIQRTEQGDSAMYLCASSLEGRTANTGELFFGEGSRLTVL.

This clonotype was seen only a few times. The chain joins TRBV7-9 to TRBJ2-1; 7 bases are shared with TRBD2. Germline V CDR1 and CDR2: SEHNR, FQNEAQ (reference sequence). The V and J ends lost 3 bases and 7 bases, in that order; junction bases with no gene match: 9. The CDR3 contains 15 residues. The CDR3 sequence: CASSLVSGLRNEQFF. CDR3 DNA sequence: TGTGCCAGCAGCTTGGTATCGGGACTAAGGAATGAGCAGTTCTTC.

The chain links TRBV12-3 or TRBV12-4 to TRBJ2-2, with no clear D. Trimming took off 6 bases at V and 3 bases at J, with 11 bases between the two ends. This CDR3 is 14 amino acids long. The CDR3 sequence: CASSPRIDTGELFF. DNA of the CDR3: TGTGCCAGCAGCCCTCGGATTGACACCGGGGAGCTGTTTTTT.

This clonotype was seen only a few times. This chain connects TRBV10-3 to TRBJ1-6; D unresolved. This CDR3 has 13 amino acids. Trimming shortened V by 7 bases and J by 7 bases, and 11 bases separated the two germline ends. CDR1 is ENHRY and CDR2 is SYGVKD in the germline V gene. The CDR3 protein is CAITPGPNSPLHF. DNA for the CDR3: TGTGCCATCACCCCTGGACCCAATTCACCCCTCCACTTT.

In its sample, this clonotype was seen many times. The chain joins TRBV28 to TRBJ1-3; 8 nucleotides line up with TRBD1. CDR3 length equals 17 residues. V lost 6 bases and J lost 0; bases outside the gene matches: 10. Germline values: CDR1 MDHEN, CDR2 SYDVKM. The CDR3 DNA sequence: TGTGCCAGCAGACGATCGGGACAGGCAACCTCTGGAAACACCATATATTTT. Translating it yields CASRRSGQATSGNTIYF.

This clonotype was seen only a few times. The chain recombines TRBV6-2 or TRBV6-3 with TRBJ2-2, with D uncertain. The CDR3 is 12 residues long. The germline gives CDR1 MNHEY, CDR2 SVGEGT. V lost 7 bases to trimming and J lost 3 bases, with 6 bases between them. The CDR3 sequence: CASNLDTGELFF. CDR3 bases: TGTGCCAGCAATCTCGACACCGGGGAGCTGTTTTTT.

The chain is built from TRBV30 and TRBJ1-1; no definite D call. With 3 bases removed from V and 10 bases from J, the gap between germline ends came to 12 bases. The CDR3 contains 11 residues. Germline lookup yields CDR1 GTSNPN and CDR2 SVGIG (reference sequence). CDR3 DNA: TGTGCCTGGAGGAGGCTTACGGGAGCTTTCTTT. Encoded protein: CAWRRLTGAFF.

The rearrangement links TRBV29-1 to TRBJ1-4, with D unresolved. Germline V lookup: CDR1 SQVTM, CDR2 ANQGSEA. V shed 6 bases and J shed 4 bases, with 15 bases lying between them. The CDR3 length is 14 residues. CDR3 sequence (DNA): TGCAGCGTCAACGGGCTGTTCGGTAATGAAAAACTGTTTTTT. The encoded protein is CSVNGLFGNEKLFF.

This chain connects TRBV29-1 to TRBJ1-2; 7 bases map to TRBD1. The junction had 4 bases not matched to a gene; V was cut back by 5 bases and J by 7 bases. Germline CDR1 reads SQVTM; CDR2 reads ANQGSEA. This CDR3 is built from 11 residues. The CDR3 protein is CSVSRQGGYTF. Here the CDR3 DNA reads TGCAGCGTTTCCCGACAGGGTGGCTACACCTTC.

Only one count was recorded for this clonotype. The gene calls are TRBV6-5 and TRBJ1-1, with D unclear. The CDR3 sequence is 13 residues long. Trimming cost V 2 bases and J 5 bases, with 9 bases left between them. Germline V gives CDR1 MNHEY, CDR2 SVGAGI. The CDR3 DNA reads TGTGCCAGCAGTTACAGGCCCAGTACTGAAGCTTTCTTT. It yields the protein CASSYRPSTEAFF.

The chain combines TRBV6-2 or TRBV6-3 with TRBJ2-7, with no clear D. This CDR3 is built from 13 residues. V dropped 5 bases and J dropped 3 bases, with 11 bases sitting between them. Germline CDR1 is MNHEY and CDR2 is SVGEGT. The CDR3 DNA sequence: TGTGCCAGCAGTCCAGCCCCGATCTACGAGCAGTACTTC. Translating it yields CASSPAPIYEQYF.

This clonotype has a handful of counts. This chain connects TRBV9 to TRBJ2-1, with 9 bases lining up with TRBD2. The V segment lost 2 bases and the J segment 1 base; nucleotides outside the gene matches: 10. The CDR3 consists of 18 residues. CDR1 and CDR2 (germline): SGDLS, YYNGEE. CDR3 residues: CASSVRPLAGFSYNEQFF. The DNA for the CDR3 is TGTGCCAGCAGCGTCCGACCTCTAGCGGGATTTTCCTACAATGAGCAGTTCTTC.

This clonotype was seen a few times. The chain links TRBV30 to TRBJ2-1, with D maybe TRBD2 (6 bases). The V end lost 4 bases, the J end lost 12 bases, and 13 bases lay between the germline ends. Germline loops: CDR1 GTSNPN, CDR2 SVGIG (reference sequence). The CDR3 is 11 residues long. As DNA, the CDR3 is TGTGCCTGGAACAGTGGGGACTCGCAGTTCTTC. Its protein product is CAWNSGDSQFF.

This clonotype was seen a handful of times. The gene calls are TRBV4-1 and TRBJ1-2; a possible D gene is TRBD1 (5 bases). This CDR3 contains 17 residues. CDR1 and CDR2 (germline): MGHRA, YSYEKL. V shed 1 base and J shed 3 bases, with 18 bases lying between them. CDR3 DNA sequence: TGCGCCAGCAGCCAAGGGGTTCCGGGACGGGAGTACTATGGCTACACCTTC. It is translated as CASSQGVPGREYYGYTF.

The genes are TRBV11-3 and TRBJ2-2, with D possibly being TRBD2 (5 bases). The V gene's germline CDR1 is SGHNT and CDR2 YENEEA. V lost 0 bases to trimming and J lost 2 bases, with 7 bases between them. The CDR3 contains 15 residues. CDR3 protein: CASSLESGNTGELFF. CDR3 DNA: TGTGCCAGCAGCTTAGAAAGCGGTAACACCGGGGAGCTGTTTTTT.

This clonotype was detected a few times. The J gene is TRBJ2-7, the V gene TRBV24-1, with D tentatively TRBD1 (5 bases). CDR1 and CDR2 (germline): KGHDR, SFDVKD. CDR3 length: 13 residues. The V end lost 3 bases, the J end lost 5 bases, and 10 bases lay between the germline ends. CDR3 coding DNA: TGTGCCACCAGTGATAGGCAGGGTGACGAGCAGTACTTC. Amino acids: CATSDRQGDEQYF.

This clonotype has just a few counts. The CDR3 loop is CASSWGQVPFF. In DNA form, the CDR3 reads TGTGCCAGCAGTTGGGGACAGGTTCCTTTCTTT. This sequence joins TRBV12-3 or TRBV12-4 and TRBJ1-1, with 8 bases fitting TRBD1. After removal of 4 bases from V and 12 bases from J, the junction contained 4 bases not matched to a gene. The CDR3 consists of 11 residues.